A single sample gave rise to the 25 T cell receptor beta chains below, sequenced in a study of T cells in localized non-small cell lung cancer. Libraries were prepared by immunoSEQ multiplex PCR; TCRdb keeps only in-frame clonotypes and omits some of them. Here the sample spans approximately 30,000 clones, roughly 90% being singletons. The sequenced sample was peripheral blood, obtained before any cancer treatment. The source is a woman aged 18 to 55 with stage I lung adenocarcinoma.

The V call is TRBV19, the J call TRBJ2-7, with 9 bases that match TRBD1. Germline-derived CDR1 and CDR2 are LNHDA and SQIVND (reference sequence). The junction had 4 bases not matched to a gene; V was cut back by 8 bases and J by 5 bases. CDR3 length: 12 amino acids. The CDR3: CASRTGAHEQYF. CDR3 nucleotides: TGTGCCAGTCGGACAGGGGCGCACGAGCAGTACTTC.

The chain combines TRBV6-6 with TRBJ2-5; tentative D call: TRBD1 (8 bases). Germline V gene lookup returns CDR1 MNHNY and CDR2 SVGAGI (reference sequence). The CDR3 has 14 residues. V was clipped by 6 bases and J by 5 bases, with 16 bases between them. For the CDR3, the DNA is TGTGCCAGCAGCCCCAACAGGGGGGGGGAGACCCAGTACTTC. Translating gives CASSPNRGGETQYF.

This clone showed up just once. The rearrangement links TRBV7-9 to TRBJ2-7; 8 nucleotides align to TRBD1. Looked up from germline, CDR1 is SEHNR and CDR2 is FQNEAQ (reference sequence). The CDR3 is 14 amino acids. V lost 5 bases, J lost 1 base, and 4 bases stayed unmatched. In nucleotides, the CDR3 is TGTGCCAGCAGCGCGACAGGGGAATCCTACGAGCAGTACTTC. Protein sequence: CASSATGESYEQYF.

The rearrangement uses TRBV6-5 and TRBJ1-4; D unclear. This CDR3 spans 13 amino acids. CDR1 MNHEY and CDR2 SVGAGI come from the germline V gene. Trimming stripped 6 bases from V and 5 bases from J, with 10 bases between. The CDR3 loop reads CASRTAGNEKLFF. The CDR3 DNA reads TGTGCCAGCAGAACAGCCGGGAATGAAAAACTGTTTTTT.

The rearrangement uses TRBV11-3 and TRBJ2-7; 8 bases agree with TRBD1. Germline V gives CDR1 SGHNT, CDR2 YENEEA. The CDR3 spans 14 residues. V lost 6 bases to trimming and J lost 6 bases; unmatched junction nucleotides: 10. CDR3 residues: CASRAGTGGGEQYF. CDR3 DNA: TGTGCCAGCAGAGCCGGGACAGGTGGCGGCGAGCAGTACTTC.

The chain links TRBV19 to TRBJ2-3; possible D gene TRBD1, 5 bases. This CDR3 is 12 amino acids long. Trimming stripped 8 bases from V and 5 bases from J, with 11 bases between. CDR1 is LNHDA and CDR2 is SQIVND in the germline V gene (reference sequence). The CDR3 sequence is CASRQSGDTQYF. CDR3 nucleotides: TGTGCCAGTCGACAGTCCGGAGATACGCAGTATTTT.

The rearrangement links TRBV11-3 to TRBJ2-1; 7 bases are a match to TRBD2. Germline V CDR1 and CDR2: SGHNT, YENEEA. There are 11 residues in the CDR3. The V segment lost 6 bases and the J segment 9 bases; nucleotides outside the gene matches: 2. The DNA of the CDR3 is TGTGCCAGCAGAGGGAGGGCTGAGCAGTTCTTC. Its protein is CASRGRAEQFF.

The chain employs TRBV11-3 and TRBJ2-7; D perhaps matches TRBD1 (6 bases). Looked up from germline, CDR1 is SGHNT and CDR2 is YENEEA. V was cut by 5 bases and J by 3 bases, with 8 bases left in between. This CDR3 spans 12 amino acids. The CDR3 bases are TGTGCCAGCAGCCCACAGGGCTACGAGCAGTACTTC. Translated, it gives CASSPQGYEQYF.

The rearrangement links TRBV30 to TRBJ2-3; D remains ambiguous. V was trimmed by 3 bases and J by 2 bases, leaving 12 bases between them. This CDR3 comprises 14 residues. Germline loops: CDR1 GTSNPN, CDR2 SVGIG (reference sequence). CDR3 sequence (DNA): TGTGCCTGGAGAGCATTTGTCAACACAGATACGCAGTATTTT. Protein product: CAWRAFVNTDTQYF.

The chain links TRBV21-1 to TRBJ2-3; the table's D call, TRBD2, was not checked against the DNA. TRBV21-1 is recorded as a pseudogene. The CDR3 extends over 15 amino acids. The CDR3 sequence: CASSSPLAGTDTQYF. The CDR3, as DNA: TGTGCCAGCAGCTCCCCACTAGCGGGAACAGATACGCAGTATTTT.

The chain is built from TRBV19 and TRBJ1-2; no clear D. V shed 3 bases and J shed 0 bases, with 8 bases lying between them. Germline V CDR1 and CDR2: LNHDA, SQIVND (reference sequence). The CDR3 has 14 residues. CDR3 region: CASSIGVSNYGYTF. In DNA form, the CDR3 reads TGTGCCAGTAGTATTGGGGTATCTAACTATGGCTACACCTTC.

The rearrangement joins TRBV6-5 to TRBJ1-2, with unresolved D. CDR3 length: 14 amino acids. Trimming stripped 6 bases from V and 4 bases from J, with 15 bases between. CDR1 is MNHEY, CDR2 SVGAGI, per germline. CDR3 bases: TGTGCCAGCAGCCCTGACAATGTTTTCTATGGCTACACCTTC. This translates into CASSPDNVFYGYTF.

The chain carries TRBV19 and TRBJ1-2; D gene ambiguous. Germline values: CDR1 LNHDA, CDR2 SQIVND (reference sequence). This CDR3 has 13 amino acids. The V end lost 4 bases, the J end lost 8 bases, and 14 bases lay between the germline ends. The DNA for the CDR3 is TGTGCCAGTAGTAAGTCCGTCCAATCGGGCTACACCTTC. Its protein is CASSKSVQSGYTF.

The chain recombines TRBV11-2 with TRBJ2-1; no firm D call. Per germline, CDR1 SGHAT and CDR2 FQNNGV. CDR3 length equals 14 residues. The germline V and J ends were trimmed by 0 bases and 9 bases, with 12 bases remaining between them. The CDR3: CASSLDPFGLEQFF. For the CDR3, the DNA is TGTGCCAGCAGCTTAGACCCTTTCGGCCTTGAGCAGTTCTTC. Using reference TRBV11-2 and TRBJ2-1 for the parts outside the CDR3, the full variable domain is EAGVAQSPRYKIIEKRQSVAFWCNPISGHATLYWYQQILGQGPKLLIQFQNNGVVDDSQLPKDRFSAERLKGVDSTLKIQPAKLEDSAVYLCASSLDPFGLEQFFGPGTRLTVL.

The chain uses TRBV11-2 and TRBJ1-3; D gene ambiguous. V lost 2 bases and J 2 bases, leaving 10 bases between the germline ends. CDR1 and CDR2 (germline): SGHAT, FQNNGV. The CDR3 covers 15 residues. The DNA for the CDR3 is TGTGCCAGCAGCTTACATTCCCAGGCTGGAAACACCATATATTTT. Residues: CASSLHSQAGNTIYF.

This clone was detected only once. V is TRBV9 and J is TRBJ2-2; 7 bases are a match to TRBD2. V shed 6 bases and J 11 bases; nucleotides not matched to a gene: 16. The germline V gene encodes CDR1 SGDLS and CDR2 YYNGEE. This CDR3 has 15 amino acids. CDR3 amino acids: CASNPTLGGKNELFF. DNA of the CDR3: TGTGCCAGCAACCCTACATTGGGGGGGAAGAACGAGCTGTTTTTT. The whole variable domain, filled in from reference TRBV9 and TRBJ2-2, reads DSGVTQTPKHLITATGQRVTLRCSPRSGDLSVYWYQQSLDQGLQFLIQYYNGEERAKGNILERFSAQQFPDLHSELNLSSLELGDSALYFCASNPTLGGKNELFFGEGSRLTVL.

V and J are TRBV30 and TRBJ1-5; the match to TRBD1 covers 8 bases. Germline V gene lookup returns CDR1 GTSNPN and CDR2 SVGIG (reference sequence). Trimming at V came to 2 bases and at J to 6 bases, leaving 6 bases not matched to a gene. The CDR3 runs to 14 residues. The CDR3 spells CAWSMGRGLQPQHF. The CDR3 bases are TGTGCCTGGAGTATGGGCAGGGGGCTTCAGCCCCAGCATTTT.

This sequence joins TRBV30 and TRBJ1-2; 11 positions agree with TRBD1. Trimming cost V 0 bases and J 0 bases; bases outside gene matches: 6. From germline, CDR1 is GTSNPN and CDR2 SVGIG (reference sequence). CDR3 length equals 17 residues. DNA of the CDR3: TGTGCCTGGAGTGTATGGGGACAGGGGGTTACTAACTATGGCTACACCTTC. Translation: CAWSVWGQGVTNYGYTF.

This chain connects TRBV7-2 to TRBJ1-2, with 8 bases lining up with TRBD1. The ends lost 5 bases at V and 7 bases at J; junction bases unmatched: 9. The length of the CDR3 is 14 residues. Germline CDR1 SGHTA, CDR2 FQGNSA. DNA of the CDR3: TGTGCCAGCAGCGCCCCAGGGGGCCGCTCTGGCTACACCTTC. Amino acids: CASSAPGGRSGYTF.

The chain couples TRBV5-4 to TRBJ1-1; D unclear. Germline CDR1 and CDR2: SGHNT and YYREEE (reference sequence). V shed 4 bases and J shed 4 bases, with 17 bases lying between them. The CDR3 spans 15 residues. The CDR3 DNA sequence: TGTGCCAGCAGCCCTTATGTGGGGTCGGGCACTGAAGCTTTCTTT. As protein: CASSPYVGSGTEAFF.

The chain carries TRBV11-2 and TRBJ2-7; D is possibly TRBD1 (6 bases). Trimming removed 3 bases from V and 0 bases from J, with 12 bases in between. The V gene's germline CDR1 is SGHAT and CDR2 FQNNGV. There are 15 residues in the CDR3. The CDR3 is CASSFGTTSSYEQYF. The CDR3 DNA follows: TGTGCCAGCAGCTTCGGGACAACCAGCTCCTACGAGCAGTACTTC.

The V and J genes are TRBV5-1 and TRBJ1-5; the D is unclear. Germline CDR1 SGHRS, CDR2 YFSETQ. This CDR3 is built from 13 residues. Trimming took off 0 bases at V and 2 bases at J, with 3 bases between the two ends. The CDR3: CASSLDGNQPQHF. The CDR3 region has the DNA TGCGCCAGCAGCTTGGACGGCAATCAGCCCCAGCATTTT. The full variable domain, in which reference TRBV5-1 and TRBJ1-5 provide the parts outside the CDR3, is KAGVTQTPRYLIKTRGQQVTLSCSPISGHRSVSWYQQTPGQGLQFLFEYFSETQRNKGNFPGRFSGRQFSNSRSEMNVSTLELGDSALYLCASSLDGNQPQHFGDGTRLSIL.

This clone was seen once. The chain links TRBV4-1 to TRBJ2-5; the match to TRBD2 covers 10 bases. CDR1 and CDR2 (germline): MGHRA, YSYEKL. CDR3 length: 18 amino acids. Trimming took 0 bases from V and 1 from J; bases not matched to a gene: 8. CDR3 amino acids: CASSQDWRGLAAQETQYF. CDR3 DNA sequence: TGCGCCAGCAGCCAAGATTGGCGCGGACTAGCGGCCCAAGAGACCCAGTACTTC.

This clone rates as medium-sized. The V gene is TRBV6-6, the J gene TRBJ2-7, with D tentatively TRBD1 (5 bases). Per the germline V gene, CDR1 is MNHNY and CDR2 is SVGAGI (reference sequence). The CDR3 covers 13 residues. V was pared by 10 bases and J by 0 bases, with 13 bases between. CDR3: CATLGASSYEQYF. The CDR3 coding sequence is TGTGCCACCCTAGGGGCTAGCTCCTACGAGCAGTACTTC.

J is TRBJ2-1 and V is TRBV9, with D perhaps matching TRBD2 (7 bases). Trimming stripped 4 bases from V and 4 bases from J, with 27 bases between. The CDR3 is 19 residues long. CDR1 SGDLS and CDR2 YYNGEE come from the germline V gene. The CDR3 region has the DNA TGTGCCAGCAGCCCGGAGGCAGCAGGGGCGGGAGTGTGGTACAATGAGCAGTTCTTC. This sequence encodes CASSPEAAGAGVWYNEQFF.